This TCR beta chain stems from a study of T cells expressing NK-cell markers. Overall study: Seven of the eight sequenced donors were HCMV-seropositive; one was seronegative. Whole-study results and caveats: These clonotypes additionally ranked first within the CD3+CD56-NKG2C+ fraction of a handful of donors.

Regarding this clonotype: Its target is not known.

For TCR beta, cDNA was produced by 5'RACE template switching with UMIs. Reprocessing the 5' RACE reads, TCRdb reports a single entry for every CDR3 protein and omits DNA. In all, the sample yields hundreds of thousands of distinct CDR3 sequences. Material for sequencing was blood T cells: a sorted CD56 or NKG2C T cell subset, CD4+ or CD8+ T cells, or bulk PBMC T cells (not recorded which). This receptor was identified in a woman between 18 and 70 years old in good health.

The CDR3 is CASRPVWGLGVAGELFF. This chain connects TRBV27 to TRBJ2-2; TCRdb lists TRBD2, though no DNA is available to test this call. Germline V CDR1 and CDR2: MNHEY, SMNVEV (reference sequence). This CDR3 contains 17 residues.